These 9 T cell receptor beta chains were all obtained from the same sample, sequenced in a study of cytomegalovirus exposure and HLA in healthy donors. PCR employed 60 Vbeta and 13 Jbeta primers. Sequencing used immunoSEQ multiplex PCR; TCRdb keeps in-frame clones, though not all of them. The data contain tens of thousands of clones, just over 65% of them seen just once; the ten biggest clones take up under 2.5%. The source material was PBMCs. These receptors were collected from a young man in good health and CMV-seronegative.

CDR3 in amino acids: CASSIIPGQGYGYTF. CDR3 coding DNA: TGTGCCAGCAGCATAATACCGGGACAGGGCTATGGCTACACCTTC. The chain joins TRBV9 to TRBJ1-2; 9 nucleotides agree with TRBD1. V lost 4 bases to trimming and J lost 4 bases; unmatched junction nucleotides: 8. The CDR3 consists of 15 residues. The germline CDR1 and CDR2 sequences are SGDLS and YYNGEE.

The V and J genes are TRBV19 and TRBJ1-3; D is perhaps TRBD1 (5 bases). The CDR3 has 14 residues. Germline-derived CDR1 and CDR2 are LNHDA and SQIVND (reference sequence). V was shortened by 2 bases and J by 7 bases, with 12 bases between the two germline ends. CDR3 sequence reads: CASSIPGLRNTIYF. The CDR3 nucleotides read TGTGCCAGTAGTATACCAGGGCTGCGGAACACCATATATTTT.

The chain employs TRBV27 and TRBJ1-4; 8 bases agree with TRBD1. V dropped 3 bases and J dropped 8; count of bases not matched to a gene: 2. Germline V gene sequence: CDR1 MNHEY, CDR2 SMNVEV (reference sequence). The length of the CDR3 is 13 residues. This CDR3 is CASSFYRGEKLFF. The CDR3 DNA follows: TGTGCCAGCAGTTTCTACAGGGGGGAAAAACTGTTTTTT.

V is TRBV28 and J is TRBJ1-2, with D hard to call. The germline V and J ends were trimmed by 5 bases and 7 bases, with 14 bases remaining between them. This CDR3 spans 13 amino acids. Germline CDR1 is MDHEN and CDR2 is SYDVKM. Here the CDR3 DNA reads TGTGCCAGCAGTCTTGAGGGAAGCGGTGGCTACACCTTC. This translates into CASSLEGSGGYTF.

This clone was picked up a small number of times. The CDR3 region is CASSLAFGQGSEEQYF. In nucleotides, the CDR3 is TGTGCCAGCAGCTTAGCGTTTGGGCAGGGATCGGAAGAGCAGTACTTC. This sequence joins TRBV11-2 and TRBJ2-7, with a possible D match to TRBD1 (5 bases). Between the trimmed V and J ends, which lost 1 base and 7 bases, there was a span of 20 bases. Germline lookup yields CDR1 SGHAT and CDR2 FQNNGV. The CDR3 totals 16 residues.

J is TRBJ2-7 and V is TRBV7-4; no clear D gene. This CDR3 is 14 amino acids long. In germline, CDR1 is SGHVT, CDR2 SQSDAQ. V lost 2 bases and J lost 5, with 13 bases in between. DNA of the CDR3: TGTGCCAGCAGCTTACATACAACCCGAAACGAGCAGTACTTC. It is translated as CASSLHTTRNEQYF.

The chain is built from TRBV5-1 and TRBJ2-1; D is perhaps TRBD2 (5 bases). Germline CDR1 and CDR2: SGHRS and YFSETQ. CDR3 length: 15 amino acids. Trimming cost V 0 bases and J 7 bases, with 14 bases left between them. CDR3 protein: CASSLGREPGNEQFF. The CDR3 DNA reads TGCGCCAGCAGCTTGGGTAGGGAGCCGGGGAATGAGCAGTTCTTC.

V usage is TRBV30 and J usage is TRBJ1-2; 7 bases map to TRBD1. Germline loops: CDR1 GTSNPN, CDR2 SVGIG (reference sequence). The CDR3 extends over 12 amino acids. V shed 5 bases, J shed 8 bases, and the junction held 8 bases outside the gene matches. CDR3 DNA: TGTGCCTGGGGGGGGACAGCGAGGGGCTACACCTTC. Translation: CAWGGTARGYTF.

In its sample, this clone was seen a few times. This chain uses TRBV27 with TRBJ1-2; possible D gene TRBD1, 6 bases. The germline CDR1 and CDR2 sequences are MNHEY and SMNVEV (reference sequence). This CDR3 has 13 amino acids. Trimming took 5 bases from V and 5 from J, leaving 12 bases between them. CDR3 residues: CASSRGQLYGYTF. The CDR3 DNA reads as TGTGCCAGCAGTAGAGGACAGCTTTATGGCTACACCTTC.